This T cell receptor beta chain emerged from a study of post-analysis software for immune sequencing data. Study outcomes and limitations: Five or six TRBV segments were more frequent in patients than controls; TRBV5-6, TRBV5-1 and TRBV20-1 belonged to this group. Significantly decreased normalized Chao1 diversity was recorded for multiple sclerosis patients relative to controls.

The TCR beta cDNA libraries contained unique molecular identifiers. TCRdb reanalysed the PCR reads using MiXCR and keeps one entry per CDR3 protein. The table has 550,000 to 700,000 distinct CDR3 sequences, 44% seen once. The CDR3 spans 17 residues. The V gene's germline CDR1 is SGDLS and CDR2 YYNGEE. Deletions cut 4 bases from V and 0 bases from J, with 19 bases between. Of note for this clonotype: What it recognizes is unknown.

Specimen: blood. The sequence was collected from a girl between 10 and 17 years old with multiple sclerosis. This rearrangement joins TRBV9 to TRBJ1-2; no clear D gene. DNA of the CDR3: TGTGCCAGCAGCTATACCCCGGATCCCAGGACTAACTATGGCTACACCTTC. This gives the protein CASSYTPDPRTNYGYTF.